A selection of T cell receptor beta chains follows, all from one sample in a study of Graves' ophthalmopathy and Graves' hyperthyroidism. Via MiXCR, TCRdb re-called the multiplex PCR reads, giving one row per CDR3 protein. The repertoire includes about 740,000 distinct CDR3 sequences, roughly 40% of them detected once, and about 40% sits in the top ten. The sample comprised peripheral blood. The origin of the receptors is an adult man with Graves' ophthalmopathy. CDR3s include the opening cysteine and the closing phenylalanine or tryptophan. A D gene is named only where the DNA matches it firmly. Some rows mark clone size as missing; the rest say once, few, many or name a class of expanded clone.

size: many; J: TRBJ1-1; D: NA; V: TRBV7-2; DNA: TGTGCCAGCAGCTTATTGTCATTCATGAACACTGAAGCTTTCTTT; CDR3: CASSLLSFMNTEAFF
size: NA; J: TRBJ1-5; D: NA; V: TRBV9; DNA: TGTGCCAGCAGCGTGGGAACGAAGAGCAATCAGCCCCAGCATTTT; CDR3: CASSVGTKSNQPQHF
size: few; J: TRBJ2-5; D: NA; V: TRBV7-9; DNA: TGTGCCAGCAGAGCGTCACCGGGACTCAGACAAGAGACCCAGTACTTC; CDR3: CASRASPGLRQETQYF
size: NA; J: TRBJ2-7; D: NA; V: TRBV9; DNA: TGTGCCAGCAGCACCGCAGGCGGGACAGTTACCTACGAGCAGTACTTC; CDR3: CASSTAGGTVTYEQYF
size: NA; J: TRBJ2-3; D: NA; V: TRBV25-1; DNA: TGTGCCAGCAGTGATCCACAACAGGGTCGGACAGATACGCAGTATTTT; CDR3: CASSDPQQGRTDTQYF
size: NA; J: TRBJ1-6; D: NA; V: TRBV2; DNA: TGTACCAGCAGTGAATCAGGGTACTCCTATAATTCACCCCTCCACTTT; CDR3: CTSSESGYSYNSPLHF
size: NA; J: TRBJ1-6; D: NA; V: TRBV20-1; DNA: TGCAGTGCTAGAGCGCCAGAGGCGGGAAATAATTCACCCCTCCACTTT; CDR3: CSARAPEAGNNSPLHF
size: many; J: TRBJ1-5; D: NA; V: TRBV7-9; DNA: TGTGCCAGCAGCTTGGCCCGCAATCAGCCCCAGCATTTT; CDR3: CASSLARNQPQHF
size: NA; J: TRBJ1-5; D: NA; V: TRBV24-1; DNA: TGTGCCACCAGTGACCCAGGGATGTGGGGGAATCAGCCCCAGCATTTT; CDR3: CATSDPGMWGNQPQHF
size: many; J: TRBJ1-1; D: TRBD1; V: TRBV9; DNA: TGTGCCAGCAGCGCGGCGGGGGAAGGCGGGACAGAGAACACTGAAGCTTTCTTT; CDR3: CASSAAGEGGTENTEAFF
size: many; J: TRBJ2-7; D: NA; V: TRBV7-6; DNA: TGTGCCAGCAGCTTAGCGGGCGGATTCAACGAGCAGTACTTC; CDR3: CASSLAGGFNEQYF
size: many; J: TRBJ2-7; D: NA; V: TRBV10-3; DNA: TGTGCCATCAGTGTAGTTGGAGTGTGGGAGGCCTCCTACGAGCAGTACTTC; CDR3: CAISVVGVWEASYEQYF
size: many; J: TRBJ1-3; D: NA; V: TRBV25-1; DNA: TGTGCCAGCTCACCCGGGACGCCTGGAAACACCATATATTTT; CDR3: CASSPGTPGNTIYF
size: many; J: TRBJ2-5; D: TRBD1; V: TRBV7-9; DNA: TGTGCCACTCAAGGGGACAGGGCAAGCCAAGAGACCCAGTACTTC; CDR3: CATQGDRASQETQYF